Below, one T cell receptor (beta chain) is given with its context. The antigen this receptor binds is unknown. Base-call qualities are not available, and no considerably larger clone is one nucleotide away. TCR CDR3 regions were amplified from genomic DNA by multiplex PCR using the deep immunoSEQ assay. For each cell subset, the extracted genomic DNA was distributed evenly across all wells of several immunoSEQ 96-well plates, and each plate served as one replicate. For sorted subsets, each replicate PCR was loaded with 200 ng genomic DNA, equivalent to some 27,000 T cell genomes. The purified libraries were quantified using a Qubit 3.0 fluorometer, sized with a Bioanalyzer 2100, and then quantified again using the KAPA Library Quantification kit. Every immunoSEQ 96-well plate was sequenced on a separate single-read 150-cycle Illumina NextSeq 550 flow cell. Regarding the original processing steps: Because the immunoSEQ output included only junctional sequences and no quality scores, the filtering could not be the same as the filtering used for full-length reads. To assign V/J genes and CDR3, sequences were annotated using PyIR, a Python wrapper for IgBLAST v1.9, with IMGT germline references. Any read was removed if the V/J assignment was weak (E-value above 1e-6), the CDR3 was missing, or the read contained stop codons, out-of-frame junctions, or ambiguous translated residues. V3J clonotypes were defined as sequences sharing an identical inferred V gene, J gene, and CDR3 amino acid sequence. The percentage overlap between two repertoires was calculated by dividing the number of shared unique clonotypes by the size of the smaller repertoire. Repertoire richness was assessed with RTK rarefaction, the Chao1 estimator, and Recon v2.1 estimates of unobserved clonotypes. For all TCRbeta clonotypes obtained by the gDNA method from a few donors, generation probabilities were computed with OLGA. Held by TCRdb, this immuneACCESS table contains in-frame sequences only and omits some clones. Under half of the omission traces to an unresolved V gene where checked; the cause of the rest is unknown. The V and J calls and clone size come from that table; D and trimming were worked out from the DNA. Present in this sample are about 2.1 million clones, roughly 91% of which were seen just once. The ten largest make up around 1.7% of the sample.

CD8 naive samples were obtained by positive selection for CCR7 among CD45RO-negative cells, yielding a CD45RA+CCR7+ population from which TemRA cells were excluded. Healthy HIV-negative adults with no recently reported acute infections or vaccinations were included as donors. Only Caucasian adults living in Nashville, Tennessee, USA were represented among the donors. Blood was obtained by leukapheresis, after which PBMCs were separated by Ficoll-Histopaque density gradient centrifugation and cryopreserved in liquid nitrogen vapor phase. Analytical flow cytometry was used to check the purity and quantity of each magnetically sorted T cell population. Each sorted fraction had its genomic DNA isolated and then quantified by UV absorbance on a Nanodrop 2000c. This record comes from a study of shared clonotypes between healthy human individuals (dated by TCRdb to the early 2020s). Study-level background: The cohort comprised a couple of women and a few men aged 18 to 49 years. For each donor, CD4 naive and CD4 memory were each run on three plates, CD8 naive on two plates, and CD8 memory on one plate. To estimate repertoire size and how much clonotype sharing occurs between individuals, the study deeply sequenced the blood TCR repertoires of roughly 5 healthy adults. To increase sequencing depth and limit assay-specific biases, different laboratories used diverse techniques to prepare libraries and sequence TCR repertoires. Between about 0.85 and 9.5 billion PBMCs per donor were obtained by leukapheresis. Points the paper makes about the study in general: Incomplete sequencing was indicated by rarefaction of sorted-subset datasets, despite the large sequencing depth. Larger estimated clonotype richness was generally found for naive subsets than for memory subsets. Compared with non-shared clonotypes, clonotypes shared by all four sorted-subset donors had higher generation probabilities. Because the study included a small number of donors, the genetic and exposure-history diversity represented was limited. Sampling was restricted to blood, and TCR repertoires in tissue are likely to differ from TCR repertoires in blood. When a few donors were compared, the shared fraction of clonotypes was about 5% for naive CD4, 3.5% to 4% for naive CD8, 2.3% for memory CD4, and 0.3% to 0.5% for memory CD8. Pairwise subsampling indicated that sequencing depth was expected to affect the degree of clonotype sharing among donors.

The trim is 2 bases for V and 2 bases for J, with a gap of 19 bases between the germline ends. From cysteine to phenylalanine, the CDR3 is 17 amino acids long. Only the CDR3 DNA stays, 51 bases, in frame from base 1. The germline V gene yields SGHDT for CDR1 and YYEEEE for CDR2. Source material: naive CD8+ T cells from PBMCs. The meaning of the sample's cell subset or site label: CD45RA+CCR7+. This sequence originates from a man between 18 and 29 years old in good health. Some clones in this sample may be carry-over from other donors' samples. The chain was built from TRBV5-6 and TRBJ2-5; TRBD1 might be the D gene, on 6 matching bases. The CDR3 region reads CASSFLDSLLSQETQYF. The nucleotide sequence reads as follows: TGTGCCAGCAGCTTTTTGGACAGCCTCCTTTCTCAAGAGACCCAGTACTTC.